Here is one T cell receptor beta chain with its context. This clone's antigen is unknown. Per-base quality was not reported, and no clone a single base away is much larger than it. TCRbeta CDR3 regions were amplified from genomic DNA by means of the immunoSEQ Assay, a bias-controlled multiplex PCR. Regarding the original processing steps: Nucleated cell counts per sample were estimated from amplification of reference gene primers within the assay. To quantify the absolute abundance of each unique TCRbeta CDR3 rearrangement, sequence reads were collapsed and filtered. For each sample, productive Simpson clonality was calculated as the square root of Simpson's diversity index across productive rearrangements. TCRdb mirrors the immuneACCESS table, restricted to in-frame sequences. Some clones are absent from its copies; in checked studies, under half trace to an unresolved V gene, and the reason for the others is unknown. The V and J calls and the clone size are those of that table, but D and trimming were determined from the DNA. The sample yields tens of thousands of clones; around 85% were counted once. Just over 5% of the sample belongs to the ten largest clones.

The data originate from a study of blood T cell repertoires in COVID-19 (TCRdb year 2020). For the wider study: Samples from collaborators originated in the United States, Italy and Spain and spanned both the acute and convalescent phases of COVID-19. The samples were drawn from the first 160 participants of the ongoing ImmuneRACE study and from 950 to 1,500 subjects provided by 6 global collaborators. HLA class I and class II types, where available, came from metadata supplied by the sample provider rather than from assay-based typing. The material from the prospective study consisted of cDNA or gDNA derived from T cells, B-cell-depleted T cells, or PBMCs. A freely available public database, intended as a resource for researchers studying the immune response to SARS-CoV-2, is where the repertoires were released. Deeply sampled blood TCRbeta repertoires from subjects exposed to, actively infected with, or recovered from COVID-19 were included in the dataset. Sample metadata almost always included a de-identified subject ID, COVID-19 status, age in years and sex.

General findings and caveats noted by the study authors: Clinical and demographic metadata were provided uncurated, with the amount varying by source and participant.

Each collaborating institution followed its own protocols to collect whole blood in K2EDTA tubes. For TCRbeta analysis, collaborators shipped samples in one of three forms: frozen whole blood, isolated PBMCs, or DNA extracted from either of those sample types. CDR3 length: 16 amino acids, cysteine to phenylalanine. Only CDR3 DNA remains: 48 bases, in frame from the first base. Sequences SGHAT (CDR1) and FQNNGV (CDR2) are obtained from the germline V gene. At the junction V is shortened by 2 bases and J by 1 base; bases outside the gene matches: 2. The specimen was peripheral blood. The receptor comes from an older man with acute or convalescent COVID-19. The rearranged chain carries TRBV11-2 and TRBJ2-4, with 10 bases matching TRBD2. The DNA is as follows: TGTGCCAGCAGCTTAAGAGCGGGGGGGGCCAAAAACATTCAGTACTTC. It encodes CASSLRAGGAKNIQYF. Outside the CDR3, residues come from the reference TRBV11-2 and TRBJ2-4 proteins, so the full variable domain is: EAGVAQSPRYKIIEKRQSVAFWCNPISGHATLYWYQQILGQGPKLLIQFQNNGVVDDSQLPKDRFSAERLKGVDSTLKIQPAKLEDSAVYLCASSLRAGGAKNIQYFGAGTRLSVL.